These 10 T cell receptor beta chains share one sample of origin, sequenced in a study of beta chain features in type 1 diabetes. Expressed TCRB transcripts were sequenced because the entire RNA isolate underwent reverse transcription. The table came from immunoSEQ multiplex PCR; TCRdb's copy has only in-frame clones and leaves some out. The sample gives about 350,000 clones, 20% of which show up once; under 0.05% is in the top ten. Sample: naive CD4+ T cells from blood. These receptors were collected from a woman aged 18-35 years in good health.

V gene TRBV10-3 combines with J gene TRBJ2-3; the D gene is possibly TRBD2 (6 bases). The CDR3 is 17 amino acids. Deletions cut 4 bases from V and 0 bases from J, with 17 bases between. Per germline, CDR1 ENHRY and CDR2 SYGVKD. The CDR3 here is CAISGPAGIPSTDTQYF. The CDR3 nucleotides read TGTGCCATCAGTGGGCCAGCGGGCATACCTAGCACAGATACGCAGTATTTT.

The chain has TRBV7-2 and TRBJ2-3; 7 positions match TRBD2. V shed 5 bases, J shed 4 bases, and the junction held 6 bases outside the gene matches. The germline CDR1 and CDR2 sequences are SGHTA and FQGNSA. This CDR3 is built from 14 residues. Here the CDR3 reads CASSGNGRSDTQYF. CDR3 DNA sequence: TGTGCCAGCAGCGGTAACGGGAGGTCAGATACGCAGTATTTT. Variable domain in full (rest from reference TRBV7-2 and TRBJ2-3): GAGVSQSPSNKVTEKGKDVELRCDPISGHTALYWYRQSLGQGLEFLIYFQGNSAPDKSGLPSDRFSAERTGGSVSTLTIQRTQQEDSAVYLCASSGNGRSDTQYFGPGTRLTVL.

This clone appeared a few times. The CDR3 sequence is CASMRVEEEAFF. CDR3 coding DNA: TGTGCCAGCATGCGGGTGGAGGAGGAAGCTTTCTTT. The chain is built from TRBV6-5 and TRBJ1-1, with D hard to call. Germline CDR1 is MNHEY and CDR2 is SVGAGI. The ends were cut back, 7 bases at V and 8 bases at J, with 14 bases in the middle. The CDR3 sequence is 12 residues long.

The chain has TRBV29-1 and TRBJ2-1; TRBD2 aligns across 10 bases. The CDR3 is 14 residues long. From germline, CDR1 is SQVTM and CDR2 ANQGSEA. The CDR3, as DNA: TGCGGTGAAACAGCGGGGGGGCCCCACAATGAGCAGTTCTTC. As protein: CGETAGGPHNEQFF.

This clone appeared a single time. V is TRBV19 and J is TRBJ1-6; no clear D gene. The CDR3 is 13 amino acids. Per the germline V gene, CDR1 is LNHDA and CDR2 is SQIVND (reference sequence). V was cut by 3 bases and J by 10 bases, with 10 bases left in between. CDR3 residues: CASSIGQMSPLHF. The CDR3 region has the DNA TGTGCCAGTAGTATTGGGCAGATGTCACCCCTCCACTTT.

Here the CDR3 DNA reads TGTGCCAGCAGCTCGTCCTCAAGACACGCGAACACTGAAGCTTTCTTT. It is translated as CASSSSSRHANTEAFF. The V and J genes are TRBV5-4 and TRBJ1-1; D is uncertain. CDR3 size: 16 residues. The V gene lost 3 bases and the J gene lost 1 base, with 16 bases spanning the gap. In germline, CDR1 is SGHNT, CDR2 YYREEE (reference sequence).

This clone was seen a few times. This rearrangement joins TRBV11-1 to TRBJ1-1, with D possibly TRBD1 on 5 matching bases. The CDR3 length is 17 residues. V lost 0 bases to trimming and J lost 2 bases, with 16 bases between them. Germline values: CDR1 SGHAT, CDR2 FQDESV (reference sequence). This CDR3 reads CASSLARDGGLNTEAFF. DNA of the CDR3: TGTGCCAGCAGCTTAGCGCGGGACGGAGGACTCAACACTGAAGCTTTCTTT.

This chain connects TRBV27 to TRBJ2-3, with 11 bases fitting TRBD2. Germline values: CDR1 MNHEY, CDR2 SMNVEV (reference sequence). The length of the CDR3 is 16 residues. The V gene end was trimmed by 5 bases and the J gene end by 3 bases; junction bases not matched to a gene: 7. CDR3 residues: CASSALLAGGTDTQYF. In nucleotides, the CDR3 is TGTGCCAGCAGTGCCCTCCTAGCGGGAGGTACAGATACGCAGTATTTT.

This clone was counted a few times. V is TRBV30 and J is TRBJ1-3; D gene uncertain. The germline V gene has CDR1 GTSNPN and CDR2 SVGIG (reference sequence). The CDR3 runs 13 residues. V lost 4 bases and J lost 0, with 7 bases in between. The CDR3 nucleotides are TGTGCCTGGACACAGAGCTCTGGAAACACCATATATTTT. This sequence encodes CAWTQSSGNTIYF.

This clone has a handful of counts. The V call is TRBV4-1, the J call TRBJ2-5, with D possibly TRBD1 on 6 matching bases. Between the trimmed V and J ends, which lost 5 bases and 4 bases, there was a span of 20 bases. Germline V gives CDR1 MGHRA, CDR2 YSYEKL. The CDR3 loop spans 16 amino acids. The CDR3 loop reads CASSKLQTGTGETQYF. As DNA, the CDR3 is TGCGCCAGCAGCAAACTACAAACAGGGACGGGAGAGACCCAGTACTTC.